A single sample is the source of the 16 T cell receptor beta chains below, sequenced in a study of post-analysis software for immune sequencing data. Overall study findings and caveats: In patients, five or six TRBV segments were more frequent than in controls, with TRBV5-6, TRBV5-1 and TRBV20-1 among them.

Their antigens are not known. TCR beta libraries were prepared from cDNA with unique molecular identifiers. From the PCR reads, TCRdb called clonotypes with MiXCR, one entry per CDR3 protein. The data contain 150,000 to 200,000 distinct CDR3 sequences, around 30% of them singletons. Sequencing was performed on blood. The receptors come from a girl aged 5 to 17 with multiple sclerosis.

This clonotype has ten or more counts. The chain employs TRBV5-1 and TRBJ1-1; D may be TRBD1 (5 bases). CDR1 is SGHRS, CDR2 YFSETQ, per germline. The V end lost 0 bases, the J end lost 0 bases, and 15 bases lay between the germline ends. The CDR3 is 17 residues long. The CDR3, as DNA: TGCGCCAGCAGCTTGGCCCCGGCAGGGAACATGAACACTGAAGCTTTCTTT. Amino acids: CASSLAPAGNMNTEAFF.

This clonotype was counted at least ten times. The V call is TRBV20-1, the J call TRBJ2-4; D gene unclear. V lost 2 bases to trimming and J lost 8 bases, with 13 bases between them. Per germline, CDR1 DFQATT and CDR2 SNEGSKA (reference sequence). The CDR3 has 13 amino acids. The CDR3 DNA reads as TGCAGTGCTAGACCCCCCAATGGAGACATTCAGTACTTC. Translated: CSARPPNGDIQYF.

V usage is TRBV7-9 and J usage is TRBJ1-1; possibly TRBD1 for D (6 bases). The CDR3 totals 14 residues. The germline V gene has CDR1 SEHNR and CDR2 FQNEAQ (reference sequence). V lost 4 bases to trimming and J lost 0 bases, with 9 bases between them. CDR3 loop: CASSWTDLNTEAFF. CDR3 nucleotides: TGTGCCAGCAGCTGGACAGACCTGAACACTGAAGCTTTCTTT.

In its sample, this clonotype was seen a few times. Its ends do not fully match the called genes, so a read error is possible. This chain uses TRBV7-7 with TRBJ2-7; D is perhaps TRBD1 (7 bases). The CDR3 has 13 amino acids. Per the germline V gene, CDR1 is SSHAT and CDR2 is FNYEAQ (reference sequence). The CDR3 here is CASSGHRGGEQYF. CDR3 DNA: TGTGCTAGCAGCGGTCACAGGGGAGGCGAGCAGTACTTC.

The chain has TRBV27 and TRBJ1-6; D is unresolved. The V end lost 0 bases, the J end lost 10 bases, and 10 bases lay between the germline ends. Germline CDR1 and CDR2: MNHEY and SMNVEV (reference sequence). The CDR3 totals 14 residues. The CDR3 loop is CASSLSRNRSPLHF. In DNA form, the CDR3 reads TGTGCCAGCAGTTTATCCAGAAACCGCTCACCCCTCCACTTT.

The rearrangement uses TRBV10-2 and TRBJ2-7, with D unclear. The CDR3 extends over 11 amino acids. V was pared by 8 bases and J by 2 bases, with 7 bases between. From germline, CDR1 is WSHSY and CDR2 SAAADI. CDR3 in amino acids: CASGPPYEQYF. The CDR3 DNA is TGCGCCAGCGGGCCTCCCTACGAGCAGTACTTC.

This clonotype was recorded many times. V and J are TRBV11-2 and TRBJ2-7; no definite D call. The CDR3 loop spans 11 amino acids. Trimming left V 1 base short and J 7 bases short, with 5 bases between. In germline, CDR1 is SGHAT, CDR2 FQNNGV. The chain's CDR3 is CASSLVREQYF. The DNA for the CDR3 is TGTGCCAGCAGCTTAGTGAGGGAGCAGTACTTC.

This clonotype has a count of ten or more. The chain is built from TRBV4-1 and TRBJ2-1; 8 bases are shared with TRBD2. J was trimmed by 6 bases and V by 0 bases; bases with no gene match: 7. CDR3 length equals 16 residues. The germline CDR1 and CDR2 sequences are MGHRA and YSYEKL. CDR3 protein: CASSQERGDYVNEQFF. CDR3 in DNA: TGCGCCAGCAGCCAAGAGCGGGGGGACTACGTCAATGAGCAGTTCTTC.

At least ten counts were recorded for this clonotype. This sequence joins TRBV5-1 and TRBJ2-7; TRBD2 might be the D (6 bases). V lost 0 bases and J lost 3, with 13 bases in between. CDR3 length equals 15 residues. Germline V gene sequence: CDR1 SGHRS, CDR2 YFSETQ. CDR3 bases: TGCGCCAGCAGCTTGGCCCAGGGCGGGATCTACGAGCAGTACTTC. It specifies CASSLAQGGIYEQYF.

Comment on this clonotype: A much larger clone is a single base away; this may be a read error. The rearrangement joins TRBV5-6 to TRBJ2-5; D gene uncertain. The V and J ends lost 0 bases and 0 bases respectively, with 9 bases between them. This CDR3 has 15 amino acids. Germline CDR1 is SGHDT and CDR2 is YYEEEE. Written as DNA, the CDR3 is TGTGCCAGCAGCTTGGCCGATGGGTACCAAGAGACCCAGTACTTC. Its translation: CASSLADGYQETQYF.

This clonotype was counted at least ten times. The genes are TRBV10-3 and TRBJ2-7; D remains ambiguous. V lost 3 bases, J lost 2 bases, and 11 bases lay in between. Germline-derived CDR1 and CDR2 are ENHRY and SYGVKD. The CDR3 is 14 amino acids. CDR3 sequence (DNA): TGTGCCATCAGTGATTTTCAGGCCACCTACGAGCAGTACTTC. It codes for CAISDFQATYEQYF.

About this clonotype: With a much larger clone just one base away, this may be a read error. J is TRBJ2-5 and V is TRBV14; the D is unclear. The CDR3 contains 13 residues. Germline loops: CDR1 SGHDN, CDR2 FVKESK. Trimming removed 8 bases at V and 5 bases at J, with 15 bases between. CDR3 sequence: CASGPTHGETQYF. CDR3 DNA sequence: TGTGCCAGCGGCCCTACCCACGGGGAGACCCAGTACTTC.

This clonotype has a handful of counts. The chain carries TRBV4-1 and TRBJ1-6; TRBD1 matches at 7 bases. The CDR3 length is 16 residues. CDR1 and CDR2 (germline): MGHRA, YSYEKL. Trimming took 0 bases from V and 8 from J; bases not matched to a gene: 7. DNA of the CDR3: TGCGCCAGCAGCCAAGACACCGGGACAGAATATTCACCCCTCCACTTT. Residues: CASSQDTGTEYSPLHF.

This clonotype has at least ten counts. The chain couples TRBV20-1 to TRBJ2-5; weak D call: TRBD2 (6 bases). The length of the CDR3 is 13 residues. V lost 5 bases to trimming and J lost 4 bases, with 14 bases between them. In germline, CDR1 is DFQATT, CDR2 SNEGSKA (reference sequence). CDR3: CSACGIRAETQYF. The CDR3 DNA follows: TGCAGTGCTTGCGGGATTAGAGCAGAGACCCAGTACTTC.

Many counts were recorded for this clonotype. V usage is TRBV28 and J usage is TRBJ2-1; D is unclear. The CDR3 length is 12 residues. CDR1 is MDHEN, CDR2 SYDVKM, per germline. V lost 1 base and J lost 9, with 7 bases in between. The CDR3: CASSLSFSEQFF. The CDR3 DNA reads TGTGCCAGCAGTTTATCCTTCAGTGAGCAGTTCTTC.

This clonotype was seen many times. This chain joins TRBV10-3 and TRBJ1-4; D is ambiguous. The V end lost 3 bases, the J end lost 8 bases, and 13 bases lay between the germline ends. The germline gives CDR1 ENHRY, CDR2 SYGVKD. CDR3 length equals 14 residues. This chain's CDR3 is CAISELSGEEKLFF. The CDR3 nucleotides are TGTGCCATCAGTGAATTGAGTGGAGAAGAAAAACTGTTTTTT.